This record covers a single T cell receptor beta chain. Clones were read by immunoSEQ multiplex PCR, and TCRdb kept only the in-frame ones, dropping some. The sample records around 230,000 clones, approximately 84% being singletons. These data are taken from a study of blood T cell repertoires in COVID-19. On the study more broadly: PBMCs, B-cell-depleted T cells, or T cells provided the cDNA or gDNA that made up the material.

Sample: peripheral blood. This clonotype originated in a woman over 75 with acute or convalescent COVID-19.

This chain's CDR3 is CASSLEAGGSYNEQFF. CDR3 nucleotide sequence: TGTGCCAGCAGCTTAGAAGCGGGGGGGTCCTACAATGAGCAGTTCTTC. This chain connects TRBV7-2 to TRBJ2-1; 10 bases are shared with TRBD2. The CDR3 is 16 residues long. CDR1 is SGHTA, CDR2 FQGNSA, per germline. V was pared by 1 base and J by 1 base, with 1 base of the junction left unmatched.